The 19 T cell receptor beta chains below come from one sample, sequenced in a study of T-cell memory formation after mild COVID-19. A single record per CDR3 protein comes from TCRdb applying MiXCR to the 5' RACE reads. Of under 300,000 distinct CDR3 sequences in the sample, around a tenth were seen once. Sequencing was carried out using PBMCs or a T cell subset sorted from them (not recorded which). All receptors derive from a man aged 18-30 years who had mild COVID-19 (a few samples of this study predate the infection). Cell type and time point are not known.

V and J are TRBV6-5 and TRBJ1-2; D is unresolved. The germline V gene has CDR1 MNHEY and CDR2 SVGAGI. The V end was cut by 0 bases, the J end by 6 bases, with 8 bases between. This CDR3 spans 13 amino acids. In DNA, the CDR3 is TGTGCCAGCAGTTACTCAAAGGATGATGGCTACACCTTC. The encoded protein is CASSYSKDDGYTF.

This chain links TRBV20-1 with TRBJ2-7, with D unresolved. The ends were cut back, 2 bases at V and 0 bases at J, with 8 bases in the middle. The CDR3 is 13 residues long. CDR1 is DFQATT and CDR2 is SNEGSKA in the germline V gene (reference sequence). CDR3 residues: CSARRQSSYEQYV. The DNA for the CDR3 is TGCAGTGCTAGACGGCAGAGCTCCTACGAGCAGTACGTC.

At least ten counts were recorded for this clonotype. One end of the junction varies from germline; a read error may be responsible. This chain connects TRBV7-7 to TRBJ1-3, with D unclear. The CDR3 has 13 amino acids. Germline V CDR1 and CDR2: SSHAT, FNYEAQ (reference sequence). CDR3: CASSSSSGNTIYF. The CDR3 DNA follows: TGTGCTAGCAGCTCCTCCTCTGGAAACACCATATATTTT.

The chain recombines TRBV27 with TRBJ1-6; D unclear. The V gene's germline CDR1 is MNHEY and CDR2 SMNVEV (reference sequence). V shed 4 bases and J shed 5 bases, with 9 bases lying between them. This CDR3 has 14 residues. Here the CDR3 reads CASSYWDHNSPLHF. The CDR3 region has the DNA TGTGCCAGCAGTTATTGGGATCATAATTCACCCCTCCACTTT.

This clonotype was observed a handful of times. This chain joins TRBV18 and TRBJ2-7; TRBD1 matches at 8 bases. This CDR3 spans 14 amino acids. Germline CDR1 reads KGHSH; CDR2 reads LQKENI. Trimming removed 6 bases from V and 5 bases from J; junction bases left unmatched: 9. The CDR3 is CASSLQGATDEQYV. The CDR3 bases are TGTGCCAGCTCTCTTCAGGGGGCGACCGACGAGCAGTACGTC.

The gene calls are TRBV29-1 and TRBJ2-5, with D perhaps TRBD1 (6 bases). Trimming shortened V by 2 bases and J by 3 bases, and 10 bases separated the two germline ends. In germline, CDR1 is SQVTM, CDR2 ANQGSEA. There are 13 residues in the CDR3. The CDR3 here is CSVEHRDKETQYF. CDR3 DNA sequence: TGCAGCGTTGAACACCGGGACAAAGAGACCCAGTACTTC.

The table lists this clonotype with many counts. This CDR3 is CASSLGRTDLPYEQYF. The CDR3 region has the DNA TGCGCCAGCAGCTTGGGCCGGACCGACCTCCCCTACGAGCAGTACTTC. V gene TRBV5-1 combines with J gene TRBJ2-7, with unresolved D. V was pared by 0 bases and J by 2 bases, with 15 bases between. Germline V gene data show CDR1 as SGHRS and CDR2 as YFSETQ. The CDR3 length is 16 residues.

As DNA, the CDR3 is TGCAGTGGGTCGACTAGCACGAACACCGGGGAGCTGTTTTTT. Translated: CSGSTSTNTGELFF. V and J are TRBV29-1 and TRBJ2-2; TRBD2 agrees at 7 bases. CDR1 and CDR2 (germline): SQVTM, ANQGSEA. This CDR3 contains 14 residues.

This sequence joins TRBV18 and TRBJ2-7; D tentatively fits TRBD1 or TRBD2 (5 bases each). Germline-derived CDR1 and CDR2 are KGHSH and LQKENI. V gave up 1 base and J gave up 3 bases, with 19 bases separating them. The CDR3 runs to 17 residues. CDR3 amino acids: CASSPQGTPGPSYEQYF. CDR3 nucleotides: TGTGCCAGCTCACCACAGGGAACTCCGGGACCGAGCTACGAGCAGTACTTC.

This clonotype was counted a few times. This chain connects TRBV3-1 to TRBJ1-1, with no clear D. V lost 3 bases, J lost 1 base, and 6 bases lay in between. The V gene's germline CDR1 is LGHDT and CDR2 YNNKEL (reference sequence). The CDR3 covers 13 residues. Here the CDR3 reads CASSHLGNTEAFF. In nucleotides, the CDR3 is TGTGCCAGCAGCCATTTGGGGAACACTGAAGCTTTCTTT.

The genes are TRBV29-1 and TRBJ2-3; 11 bases are a match to TRBD2. Germline V lookup: CDR1 SQVTM, CDR2 ANQGSEA. Trimming cost V 4 bases and J 0 bases; bases outside gene matches: 3. The CDR3 has 15 residues. The CDR3 region has the DNA TGCAGCGTTGCGGGACTAGCGGAAAGCACAGATACGCAGTATTTT. Residues: CSVAGLAESTDTQYF.

The gene calls are TRBV7-2 and TRBJ1-3, with 7 bases fitting TRBD1. V shed 4 bases and J 11 bases; nucleotides not matched to a gene: 8. CDR3 length equals 13 residues. Looked up from germline, CDR1 is SGHTA and CDR2 is FQGNSA. In nucleotides, the CDR3 is TGTGCCAGCAGCTCGACAGGGTACGGGGCCATATATTTT. This translates into CASSSTGYGAIYF.

V is TRBV20-1 and J is TRBJ1-6, with TRBD1 as a possible D gene (6 bases). The germline V gene has CDR1 DFQATT and CDR2 SNEGSKA (reference sequence). V lost 6 bases and J lost 7, with 10 bases in between. CDR3 size: 12 residues. In DNA, the CDR3 is TGCAGTGCCCGACAGGAAAATTCACCCCTCCACTTT. This sequence encodes CSARQENSPLHF.

This clonotype occurred a few times. V and J are TRBV30 and TRBJ2-1; no definite D call. Germline V gene lookup returns CDR1 GTSNPN and CDR2 SVGIG (reference sequence). V was cut by 3 bases and J by 6 bases, with 9 bases left in between. The CDR3 length is 12 residues. The CDR3 loop is CAWRLGSNEQFF. The CDR3 DNA sequence: TGTGCCTGGAGACTGGGGTCCAATGAGCAGTTCTTC.

This clonotype was observed a few times. The chain uses TRBV6-5 and TRBJ1-2, with D maybe TRBD1 (5 bases). Trimming pared 4 bases from V and 0 bases from J, leaving 9 bases between. The germline V gene has CDR1 MNHEY and CDR2 SVGAGI. The CDR3 extends over 14 amino acids. CDR3 DNA: TGTGCCAGCAGTTGGGGGAAGCCTAACTATGGCTACACCTTC. Translation: CASSWGKPNYGYTF.

CDR3: CASSFRDRTLHF. Written as DNA, the CDR3 is TGTGCCAGCAGTTTTAGAGATCGCACCCTCCACTTT. This chain uses TRBV12-3 or TRBV12-4 with TRBJ1-6; D gene uncertain. This CDR3 comprises 12 residues. The V end was cut by 3 bases, the J end by 14 bases, with 11 bases between.

The V call is TRBV5-8, the J call TRBJ2-3; no reliable D call. The V and J ends lost 0 bases and 4 bases respectively, with 9 bases between them. CDR3 length: 14 amino acids. Germline V lookup: CDR1 SGHTS, CDR2 YDEGEE. The CDR3 sequence is CASSLEGVADTQYF. CDR3 bases: TGTGCCAGCAGCTTGGAAGGAGTCGCAGATACGCAGTATTTT.

The chain combines TRBV29-1 with TRBJ1-4; D not resolved. The CDR3 consists of 12 residues. Trimming took off 4 bases at V and 4 bases at J, with 7 bases between the two ends. The germline V gene encodes CDR1 SQVTM and CDR2 ANQGSEA. In nucleotides, the CDR3 is TGCAGCGTTGGAAACAGTAATGAAAAACTGTTTTTT. Protein sequence: CSVGNSNEKLFF.

This clonotype showed up many times. The V call is TRBV5-1, the J call TRBJ2-1, with 15 bases aligning to TRBD2. J gave up 9 bases and V 4 bases, and 11 bases lay outside the gene matches. The CDR3 runs to 17 residues. The germline V gene encodes CDR1 SGHRS and CDR2 YFSETQ. Here the CDR3 DNA reads TGCGCCAGCAGCAGTGGACTAGCGGGGGGGCTTGGTGGTGAGCAGTTCTTC. Amino acid sequence: CASSSGLAGGLGGEQFF.